This T cell receptor (beta chain) was documented in a study of lymphopenia after photon versus proton radiotherapy. Study-level points and caveats: Relative stability marked proton patients; photon patients lost diversity and naive cells.

V was pared by 6 bases and J by 3 bases, with 8 bases of the junction left unmatched. CDR3 length: 15 residues. Germline V gives CDR1 MGHRA, CDR2 YSYEKL. Sequenced by immunoSEQ multiplex PCR; TCRdb stores in-frame clones only, minus some. The table has around 59,000 clones, about 88% seen once. In the case of this clone: Its antigen remains unidentified.

The sample in question was peripheral blood, obtained from a patient treated with proton-based radiotherapy. The chain recombines TRBV4-1 with TRBJ2-1, with 7 nucleotides matching TRBD1. This clonotype was obtained from a man aged 60 to 69 with pancreatic cancer. CDR3 amino acids: CASRGDRVRYNEQFF. In nucleotides, the CDR3 is TGCGCCAGCAGAGGTGACAGGGTACGCTACAATGAGCAGTTCTTC.